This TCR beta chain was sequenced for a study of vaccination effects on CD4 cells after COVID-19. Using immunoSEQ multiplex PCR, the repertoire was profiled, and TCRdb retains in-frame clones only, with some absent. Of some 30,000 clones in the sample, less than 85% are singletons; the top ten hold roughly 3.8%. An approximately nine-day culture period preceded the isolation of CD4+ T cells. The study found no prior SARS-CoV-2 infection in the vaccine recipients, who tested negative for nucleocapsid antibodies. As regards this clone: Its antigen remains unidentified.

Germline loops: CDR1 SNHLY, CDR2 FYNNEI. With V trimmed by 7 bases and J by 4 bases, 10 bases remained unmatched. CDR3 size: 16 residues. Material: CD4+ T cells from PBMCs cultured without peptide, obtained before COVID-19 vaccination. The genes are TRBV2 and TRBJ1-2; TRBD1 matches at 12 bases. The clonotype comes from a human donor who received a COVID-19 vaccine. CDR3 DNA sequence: TGTGCCAGCACCTCCGGGGACAGGGGGCTCTCCTATGGCTACACCTTC. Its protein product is CASTSGDRGLSYGYTF.